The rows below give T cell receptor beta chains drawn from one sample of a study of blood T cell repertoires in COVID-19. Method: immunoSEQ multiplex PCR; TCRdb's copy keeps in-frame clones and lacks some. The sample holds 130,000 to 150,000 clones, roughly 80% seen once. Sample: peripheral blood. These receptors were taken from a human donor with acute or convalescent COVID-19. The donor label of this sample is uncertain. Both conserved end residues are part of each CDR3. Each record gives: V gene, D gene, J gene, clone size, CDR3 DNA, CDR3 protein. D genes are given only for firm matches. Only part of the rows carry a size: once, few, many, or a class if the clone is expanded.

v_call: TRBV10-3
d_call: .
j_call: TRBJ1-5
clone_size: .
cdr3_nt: TGTGCCATCAGTGAGGGGGGAGGGGATCAGCCCCAGCATTTT
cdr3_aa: CAISEGGGDQPQHF

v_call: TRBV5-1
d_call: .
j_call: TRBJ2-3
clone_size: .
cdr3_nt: TGCGCCAGCAGCTTATTAGTAGCAACAGATACGCAGTATTTT
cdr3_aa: CASSLLVATDTQYF

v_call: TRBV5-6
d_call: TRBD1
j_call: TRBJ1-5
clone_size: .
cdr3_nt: TGTGCCAGCAGGTTGGGACAGGTTCCCAATCAGCCCCAGCATTTT
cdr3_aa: CASRLGQVPNQPQHF

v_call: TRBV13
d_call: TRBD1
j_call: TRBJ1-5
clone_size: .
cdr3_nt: TGTGCCAGCAGCTTGGGACAGGGGAGGCCTCAGCCCCAGCATTTT
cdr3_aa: CASSLGQGRPQPQHF

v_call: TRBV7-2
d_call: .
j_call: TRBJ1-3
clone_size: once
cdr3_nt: TGTGCCAGCAGCTCCCGGGGAGGTAGCTTACGTGGAAACACCATATATTTT
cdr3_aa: CASSSRGGSLRGNTIYF

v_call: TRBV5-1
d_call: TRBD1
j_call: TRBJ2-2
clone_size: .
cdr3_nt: TGCGCCAGCAGCCGTACAGGGGACCTAAGGGCCGGGGAGCTGTTTTTT
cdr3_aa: CASSRTGDLRAGELFF

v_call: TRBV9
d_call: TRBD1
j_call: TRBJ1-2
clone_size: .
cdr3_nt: TGTGCCAGCAGCGCCTTCTCGACAGGGCGCTATGGCTACACCTTC
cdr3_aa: CASSAFSTGRYGYTF

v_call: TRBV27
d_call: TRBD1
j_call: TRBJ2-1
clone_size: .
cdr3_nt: TGTGCCACCGTGGGACAGTCAAAGTACAATGAGCAGTTCTTC
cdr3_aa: CATVGQSKYNEQFF

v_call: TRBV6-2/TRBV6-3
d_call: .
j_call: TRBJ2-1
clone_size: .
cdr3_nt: TGTGCCAGCAGTTACACGGGGAGCTCCTACAATGAGCAGTTCTTC
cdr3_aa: CASSYTGSSYNEQFF

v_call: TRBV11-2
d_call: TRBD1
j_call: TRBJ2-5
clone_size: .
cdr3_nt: TGTGCCAGCAGCTTAGATCTGGGACAGGGGGCTGAGACCCAGTACTTC
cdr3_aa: CASSLDLGQGAETQYF

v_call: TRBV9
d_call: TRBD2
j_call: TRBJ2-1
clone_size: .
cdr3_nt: TGTGCCAGCAGCAACAGCGGGGGGGGTTGGAATGAGCAGTTCTTC
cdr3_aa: CASSNSGGGWNEQFF

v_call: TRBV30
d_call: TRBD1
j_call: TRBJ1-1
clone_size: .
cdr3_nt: TGTGCCTTTTCCGGGACAGCAAAAAACACTGAAGCTTTCTTT
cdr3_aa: CAFSGTAKNTEAFF

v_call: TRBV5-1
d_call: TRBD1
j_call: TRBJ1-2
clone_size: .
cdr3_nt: TGCGCCAGCAGCGGACAGGGGGCGGGTGGCTACACCTTC
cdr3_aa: CASSGQGAGGYTF

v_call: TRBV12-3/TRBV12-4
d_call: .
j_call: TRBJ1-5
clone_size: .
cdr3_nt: TGTGCCAGCAGTTTAGGAGGTTATCAGCCCCAGCATTTT
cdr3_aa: CASSLGGYQPQHF

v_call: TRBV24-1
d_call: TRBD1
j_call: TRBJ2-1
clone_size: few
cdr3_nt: TGTGCCACCAGTGAATCCCTGACAGGGGGGCAGTTCTTC
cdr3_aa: CATSESLTGGQFF

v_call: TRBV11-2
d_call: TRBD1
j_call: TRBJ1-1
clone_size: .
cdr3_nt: TGTGCCAGCAGCTCGCCAGACAGGGGGAGGAACACTGAAGCTTTCTTT
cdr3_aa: CASSSPDRGRNTEAFF

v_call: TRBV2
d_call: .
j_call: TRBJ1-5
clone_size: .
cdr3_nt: TGTGCCAGCAGTTCCTTTTTACCGGGTCTCAATCAGCCCCAGCATTTT
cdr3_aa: CASSSFLPGLNQPQHF